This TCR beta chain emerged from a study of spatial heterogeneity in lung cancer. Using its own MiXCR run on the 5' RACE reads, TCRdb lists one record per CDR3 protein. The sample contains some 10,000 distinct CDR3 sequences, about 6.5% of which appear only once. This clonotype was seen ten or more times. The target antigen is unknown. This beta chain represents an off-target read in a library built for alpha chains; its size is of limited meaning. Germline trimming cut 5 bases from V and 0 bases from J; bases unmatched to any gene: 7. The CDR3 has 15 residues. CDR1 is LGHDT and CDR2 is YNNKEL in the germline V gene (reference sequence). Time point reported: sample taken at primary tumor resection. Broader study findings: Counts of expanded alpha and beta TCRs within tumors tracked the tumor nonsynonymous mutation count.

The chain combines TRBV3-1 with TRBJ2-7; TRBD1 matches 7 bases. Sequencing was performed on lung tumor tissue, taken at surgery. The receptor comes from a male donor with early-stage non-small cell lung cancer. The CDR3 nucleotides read TGTGCCAGCAGCTTTCCGGGACAGAGCTCCTACGAGCAGTACTTC. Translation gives CASSFPGQSSYEQYF.